Sequencing of this T cell receptor beta chain was carried out in a study of beta chain features in type 1 diabetes. This clone was counted only a few times. A junction end diverges from the germline sequence, so it may reflect a read error. Other DNA sequences from this sample encode an identical CDR3 as well. Sequenced material consisted of expressed TCRB transcripts (all of the isolated RNA was reverse transcribed). The protocol was immunoSEQ multiplex PCR, while the TCRdb copy is restricted to in-frame clones and leaves out a portion. The data show under 950,000 clones, about 17% seen once. Via the markers CD45RO/CCR7/CD25/CD127/CD95/CD27, stem cell-like memory, regulatory, central memory and naive CD4+ cells were sorted. CDR1 and CDR2 from the germline V gene are SGHNT and YYREEE (reference sequence). The length of the CDR3 is 12 residues.

Source material: naive CD4+ T cells from blood. The genes are TRBV5-4 and TRBJ2-4; D is unclear. The sequence came from a woman aged 18-35 years in good health. In DNA, the CDR3 is TGTGCCAGCAGCTTGGACAAAAACATCCAGTACTTC. Protein: CASSLDKNIQYF.